The 32 T cell receptor beta chains in this list originate from one sample, sequenced in a study of CD8 T cells in ankylosing spondylitis. TCRdb itself ran the 5' RACE reads through MiXCR, one entry per CDR3 protein. The table has about 220,000 distinct CDR3 sequences, about 10% seen once. Sequencing used blood, either unsorted or a sorted T cell fraction (not recorded which). The origin of the receptors is a male donor with ankylosing spondylitis or in good health (not recorded which).

The chain links TRBV5-1 to TRBJ2-7, with TRBD1 matching 10 bases. The junction had 5 bases not matched to a gene; V was cut back by 8 bases and J by 0 bases. The CDR3 extends over 14 amino acids. Germline V gives CDR1 SGHRS, CDR2 YFSETQ. This CDR3 is CARSRTGGSYEQYF. For the CDR3, the DNA is TGCGCCAGAAGCCGGACAGGGGGCTCCTACGAGCAGTACTTC.

This rearrangement joins TRBV12-3 or TRBV12-4 to TRBJ2-2; 8 bases map to TRBD2. The J segment lost 2 bases and the V segment lost 6 bases, leaving 8 bases of the junction unmatched. CDR3 length equals 16 residues. The CDR3 protein is CASSLPGGVNTGELFF. The CDR3 DNA reads TGTGCCAGCAGCCTCCCGGGGGGGGTTAACACCGGGGAGCTGTTTTTT.

This clonotype was counted at least ten times. The genes are TRBV7-2 and TRBJ2-7; unclear D gene. Germline CDR1 is SGHTA and CDR2 is FQGNSA. V was shortened by 4 bases and J by 7 bases, with 17 bases between the two germline ends. The length of the CDR3 is 14 residues. The CDR3 spells CASSSWGAEGEQYF. In nucleotides, the CDR3 is TGTGCCAGCAGCTCTTGGGGTGCGGAAGGGGAGCAGTACTTC.

This clonotype appeared many times. The chain links TRBV15 to TRBJ2-7; 9 bases match TRBD1. The germline V gene encodes CDR1 LNHNV and CDR2 YYDKDF (reference sequence). Trimming removed 1 base from V and 5 bases from J; junction bases left unmatched: 6. This CDR3 spans 15 amino acids. In nucleotides, the CDR3 is TGTGCCACCAGCAGAGTTGGGACAGGGAACAACGAGCAGTACTTC. Translation: CATSRVGTGNNEQYF.

The CDR3 is CASSTQGIGYTF. The CDR3 nucleotides are TGTGCCAGCAGTACCCAGGGTATCGGCTACACCTTC. The chain combines TRBV27 with TRBJ1-2, with D possibly TRBD1 on 5 matching bases. Germline V CDR1 and CDR2: MNHEY, SMNVEV (reference sequence). CDR3 length: 12 amino acids. Trimming removed 5 bases at V and 8 bases at J, with 12 bases between.

This clonotype was counted ten times or more. This chain links TRBV20-1 with TRBJ1-2; 7 bases fit TRBD1. Per the germline V gene, CDR1 is DFQATT and CDR2 is SNEGSKA (reference sequence). The trim removed 4 bases at V and 2 bases at J, leaving 7 bases unmatched. The CDR3 runs 14 residues. In DNA form, the CDR3 reads TGCAGTGCTACCCGGGACAGTTCAAACTATGGCTACACCTTC. Protein: CSATRDSSNYGYTF.

In this sample, this clonotype turned up a few times. V gene TRBV5-8 combines with J gene TRBJ2-5, with D tentatively TRBD2 (6 bases). The CDR3 has 15 amino acids. The germline V gene encodes CDR1 SGHTS and CDR2 YDEGEE. V lost 4 bases and J 3 bases, leaving 16 bases between the germline ends. CDR3 coding DNA: TGTGCCAGCAGCCCTCTCGGGAGTAGGGAAGAGACCCAGTACTTC. Amino acids: CASSPLGSREETQYF.

This clonotype came up many times. The J gene is TRBJ2-2, the V gene TRBV5-1; perhaps TRBD1 as D (5 bases). The CDR3 sequence is 14 residues long. Deletions cut 1 base from V and 3 bases from J, with 7 bases between. CDR1 SGHRS and CDR2 YFSETQ come from the germline V gene. The CDR3 region has the DNA TGCGCCAGCAGCTTGAGGGGTGACACCGGGGAGCTGTTTTTT. Residues: CASSLRGDTGELFF.

This chain connects TRBV12-3 or TRBV12-4 to TRBJ1-1, with a tentative D call TRBD1 (6 bases). Deletions cut 7 bases from V and 4 bases from J, with 13 bases between. CDR3 length: 13 residues. The chain's CDR3 is CASTYQGTTEAFF. CDR3 DNA: TGTGCCAGCACTTATCAGGGGACCACTGAAGCTTTCTTT.

This clonotype was found many times. The rearrangement uses TRBV7-6 and TRBJ2-3; TRBD2 agrees at 7 bases. The CDR3 runs to 17 residues. V lost 1 base and J lost 2; bases outside the gene matches: 9. The germline V gene encodes CDR1 SGHVS and CDR2 FNYEAQ. As DNA, the CDR3 is TGTGCCAGCAGCTTAGTAGGGGCAGGGACTACCACAGATACGCAGTATTTT. This codes for CASSLVGAGTTTDTQYF.

This clonotype has just a few counts. The chain has TRBV5-8 and TRBJ2-1; TRBD2 aligns across 7 bases. The CDR3 spans 16 residues. The J segment lost 2 bases and the V segment lost 4 bases, leaving 9 bases of the junction unmatched. CDR1 is SGHTS and CDR2 is YDEGEE in the germline V gene. The CDR3, as DNA: TGTGCCAGCAGCCCCGATTCCGGGACTACCTACAATGAGCAGTTCTTC. It codes for CASSPDSGTTYNEQFF.

This clonotype was observed many times. The chain is built from TRBV3-1 and TRBJ2-7; D gene uncertain. The V gene lost 0 bases and the J gene lost 6 bases, with 12 bases spanning the gap. The CDR3 has 14 residues. The germline V gene encodes CDR1 LGHDT and CDR2 YNNKEL (reference sequence). The CDR3 protein is CASSQDRIGSEQYF. CDR3 nucleotide sequence: TGTGCCAGCAGCCAAGATCGAATAGGAAGCGAGCAGTACTTC.

This clonotype has ten or more counts. The chain couples TRBV12-3 or TRBV12-4 to TRBJ2-1; 10 bases fit TRBD2. V trimming: 6 bases; J trimming: 6 bases; junction bases outside the gene matches: 8. This CDR3 is built from 15 residues. The CDR3 is CASRFGLAVSNEQFF. The DNA for the CDR3 is TGTGCCAGCAGGTTCGGACTAGCGGTGTCCAATGAGCAGTTCTTC.

The chain links TRBV12-3 or TRBV12-4 to TRBJ1-4, with 7 bases that match TRBD1. V trimming: 8 bases; J trimming: 8 bases; junction bases outside the gene matches: 5. CDR3 length equals 12 residues. This CDR3 reads CASGTVLEKLFF. In DNA form, the CDR3 reads TGTGCCAGCGGGACAGTTCTCGAAAAACTGTTTTTT.

This chain joins TRBV18 and TRBJ1-6; TRBD1 matches at 7 bases. The junction had 7 bases not matched to a gene; V was cut back by 5 bases and J by 0 bases. Germline CDR1 reads KGHSH; CDR2 reads LQKENI. CDR3 length equals 17 residues. CDR3 in amino acids: CASSERTGSSYNSPLHF. As DNA, the CDR3 is TGTGCCAGCTCAGAACGGACAGGCAGCTCCTATAATTCACCCCTCCACTTT.

This clonotype has at least ten counts. This sequence joins TRBV27 and TRBJ2-1; 8 positions match TRBD2. The CDR3 runs to 15 residues. The ends lost 0 bases at V and 5 bases at J; junction bases unmatched: 3. Germline assignment: CDR1 MNHEY and CDR2 SMNVEV (reference sequence). The CDR3 coding sequence is TGTGCCAGCAGTTTATCTGCGGGGGGAAACAATGAGCAGTTCTTC. Protein product: CASSLSAGGNNEQFF.

This clonotype was recorded at least ten times. The gene calls are TRBV5-1 and TRBJ1-2; TRBD1 matches 9 bases. The CDR3 loop spans 14 amino acids. J was trimmed by 4 bases and V by 5 bases; bases with no gene match: 6. The germline gives CDR1 SGHRS, CDR2 YFSETQ. CDR3 bases: TGCGCCAGCAGGCGGGACAGGGCTGTCTATGGCTACACCTTC. It is translated as CASRRDRAVYGYTF.

Of note for this clonotype: It may be a read error: a sequence one base away is much more abundant. The rearrangement links TRBV20-1 to TRBJ2-5; D perhaps matches TRBD1 (6 bases). The CDR3 has 15 residues. Germline-derived CDR1 and CDR2 are DFQATT and SNEGSKA (reference sequence). The CDR3 loop reads CSARDGQPNQETPYF. CDR3 DNA: TGCAGTGCTAGAGATGGACAGCCTAACCAAGAGACCCCGTACTTC.

V and J are TRBV7-8 and TRBJ2-3, with D possibly being TRBD1 or TRBD2 (5 bases each). The germline gives CDR1 SGHVS, CDR2 FQNEAQ. V lost 3 bases, J lost 5 bases, and 15 bases lay in between. The CDR3 extends over 15 amino acids. CDR3 coding DNA: TGTGCCAGCAGCTTTAGGGACGGCGTTAGAGATACGCAGTATTTT. Amino acid sequence: CASSFRDGVRDTQYF.

The gene calls are TRBV7-3 and TRBJ1-6; no reliable D call. The V gene's germline CDR1 is SGHTA and CDR2 FQGTGA. This CDR3 has 16 residues. The V end was cut by 4 bases, the J end by 9 bases, with 19 bases between. The CDR3 DNA reads as TGTGCCAGCAGCTATATGGGGATAGGAGGCGGTTCACCCCTCCACTTT. Protein sequence: CASSYMGIGGGSPLHF.

This clonotype appeared many times. The J gene is TRBJ2-2, the V gene TRBV29-1; D might be TRBD2 (7 bases). The CDR3 contains 14 residues. V was shortened by 3 bases and J by 5 bases, with 13 bases between the two germline ends. Looked up from germline, CDR1 is SQVTM and CDR2 is ANQGSEA. Written as DNA, the CDR3 is TGCAGCGTTGACGGGGGGCCGGGGACCGGGGAGCTGTTTTTT. It encodes CSVDGGPGTGELFF.

This clonotype was recorded only once. The junction shows a germline mismatch at one end, possibly a read error. The gene calls are TRBV9 and TRBJ2-1; weak D call: TRBD2 (5 bases). CDR3 length: 14 amino acids. CDR1 is SGDLS and CDR2 is YYNGEE in the germline V gene. This CDR3 is CASSRGNSSNEQFF. The CDR3, as DNA: TGTGCCAGCAGCCGGGGAAACTCCTCCAATGAGCAGTTCTTC.

This clonotype was seen many times. The chain carries TRBV20-1 and TRBJ1-2; 7 bases line up with TRBD1. The J segment lost 0 bases and the V segment lost 6 bases, leaving 4 bases of the junction unmatched. CDR3 length: 13 residues. The germline V gene has CDR1 DFQATT and CDR2 SNEGSKA (reference sequence). CDR3 nucleotide sequence: TGCAGTGCGGGTGGACAGGCTAACTATGGCTACACCTTC. Its translation is CSAGGQANYGYTF.

Many counts were recorded for this clonotype. The V and J genes are TRBV20-1 and TRBJ2-5; D is unclear. This CDR3 is 14 amino acids long. Germline CDR1 DFQATT, CDR2 SNEGSKA (reference sequence). The V and J ends lost 1 base and 5 bases respectively, with 14 bases between them. CDR3 region: CSARVIGSPETQYF. The CDR3 nucleotides read TGCAGTGCTAGAGTTATAGGCTCCCCGGAGACCCAGTACTTC.

This clonotype was counted a few times. This chain links TRBV7-8 with TRBJ2-1; perhaps D is TRBD1 or TRBD2 (7 bases each). Trimming removed 4 bases at V and 9 bases at J, with 22 bases between. Per germline, CDR1 SGHVS and CDR2 FQNEAQ. This CDR3 contains 16 residues. The CDR3 nucleotides read TGTGCCAGCAGCTCCTCGGGGGGTTCCCCAGGGGGTGAGCAGTTCTTC. It specifies CASSSSGGSPGGEQFF.

The rearrangement links TRBV30 to TRBJ1-1; D unresolved. V was trimmed by 2 bases and J by 0 bases, leaving 10 bases between them. Germline lookup yields CDR1 GTSNPN and CDR2 SVGIG (reference sequence). The CDR3 extends over 14 amino acids. The DNA of the CDR3 is TGTGCCTGGAGTCCAGGACGGATGAACACTGAAGCTTTCTTT. It codes for CAWSPGRMNTEAFF.

This clonotype has a handful of counts. The V and J genes are TRBV12-3 or TRBV12-4 and TRBJ2-7, with 8 bases fitting TRBD2. Trimming took 5 bases from V and 5 from J; bases not matched to a gene: 11. The CDR3 extends over 15 amino acids. The CDR3 region has the DNA TGTGCCAGCAGTCCGACCACTAGCGGTCCCAACGAGCAGTACTTC. Protein: CASSPTTSGPNEQYF.

This clonotype has at least ten counts. The chain has TRBV20-1 and TRBJ2-1; D may be TRBD2 (6 bases). This CDR3 region has 15 residues. Germline V gives CDR1 DFQATT, CDR2 SNEGSKA (reference sequence). Trimming took 0 bases from V and 5 from J, leaving 14 bases between them. CDR3 amino acids: CSARDLSREDNEQFF. Here the CDR3 DNA reads TGCAGTGCTAGAGATCTTTCCAGGGAGGACAATGAGCAGTTCTTC.

This clonotype was recorded many times. The chain recombines TRBV20-1 with TRBJ2-2; D remains unclear. This CDR3 comprises 14 residues. V was pared by 6 bases and J by 1 base, with 12 bases between. Looked up from germline, CDR1 is DFQATT and CDR2 is SNEGSKA (reference sequence). CDR3 residues: CSAHPQGNTGELFF. The CDR3, as DNA: TGCAGTGCGCACCCACAAGGGAACACCGGGGAGCTGTTTTTT.

This clonotype came up many times. The rearrangement uses TRBV5-1 and TRBJ1-1; weak D call: TRBD1 (5 bases). The CDR3 has 14 residues. Germline V gene lookup returns CDR1 SGHRS and CDR2 YFSETQ. Between the trimmed V and J ends, which lost 5 bases and 7 bases, there was a span of 18 bases. This CDR3 reads CASSLPGGFVEAFF. The CDR3, as DNA: TGCGCCAGCAGTCTCCCCGGGGGGTTTGTTGAAGCTTTCTTT.

This clonotype was counted ten times or more. The chain uses TRBV3-1 and TRBJ2-3; 8 nucleotides align to TRBD2. CDR3 size: 16 residues. From germline, CDR1 is LGHDT and CDR2 YNNKEL (reference sequence). Germline trimming cut 4 bases from V and 1 base from J; bases unmatched to any gene: 7. CDR3 sequence (DNA): TGTGCCAGCAGCCGGAATAGCGGGGCCGGCACAGATACGCAGTATTTT. Its translation is CASSRNSGAGTDTQYF.

In this sample, this clonotype turned up many times. The rearrangement joins TRBV12-3 or TRBV12-4 to TRBJ2-7, with a tentative D call TRBD2 (7 bases). The CDR3 length is 14 residues. Trimming took off 5 bases at V and 3 bases at J, with 14 bases between the two ends. The CDR3 coding sequence is TGTGCCAGCAGTCTCGAGGGGGGGCACTACGAGCAGTACTTC. Its protein product is CASSLEGGHYEQYF.